This TCR beta chain stems from a study of OX40 agonist ivuxolimab in advanced cancers. About the study: Age averaged around 60 years (range roughly 20 to 90), and 80% to 90% were male. Under the entry rules, prior anti-PD-1, anti-PD-L1 or anti-CTLA-4 therapy was allowed, and around 36% had some.

A word on this clone: The antigen remains unidentified.

Anyone with autoimmune disease history or systemic immunosuppression was excluded. Study conclusions and caveats: The study observed clonal expansion of CD4+ and CD8+ blood T cells by week 6 at 0.1 to 3.0 mg/kg.

Germline V gene lookup returns CDR1 LNHNV and CDR2 YYDKDF (reference sequence). The CDR3 loop spans 13 amino acids. V was clipped by 5 bases and J by 7 bases, with 12 bases between them. The data were produced by immunoSEQ multiplex PCR, yet TCRdb's version contains in-frame clones alone and is incomplete. The sample consists of roughly 120,000 clones, roughly 87% of them appearing once. The clonotype originates from an adult with an advanced solid tumor such as melanoma, head and neck, liver or kidney cancer. The V call is TRBV15, the J call TRBJ2-1, with D possibly called TRBD1 or TRBD2 (6 bases each). This specimen was CD4+ or CD8+ T cells sorted from blood, taken in a trial of the OX40 agonist ivuxolimab. As DNA, the CDR3 is TGTGCCACCAGCGGAGGGCAGGGGAATGAGCAGTTCTTC. Protein: CATSGGQGNEQFF.